Listed here is a single T cell receptor (beta chain). Produced via immunoSEQ multiplex PCR; TCRdb's table is partial and in-frame only. The table has 85,000 to 100,000 clones, around 85% seen once. The record originates from a study of OX40 agonist ivuxolimab in advanced cancers. As for the study in general: Patients in the trial were receiving intravenous ivuxolimab every 2 weeks, at doses of 0.01 to 10 mg/kg.

Trimming cost V 2 bases and J 6 bases; bases outside gene matches: 14. Germline CDR1 and CDR2: MNHEY and SMNVEV (reference sequence). This CDR3 spans 18 amino acids. V usage is TRBV27 and J usage is TRBJ2-1; TRBD2 aligns across 9 bases. The material was CD4+ or CD8+ T cells sorted from blood, obtained in a trial of the OX40 agonist ivuxolimab. The receptor was isolated from an adult with an advanced solid tumor such as melanoma, head and neck, liver or kidney cancer. CDR3 amino acids: CASSLAPLGLAPSNEQFF. The CDR3 DNA is TGTGCCAGCAGTTTAGCCCCACTGGGACTAGCCCCCTCCAATGAGCAGTTCTTC.